This T cell receptor (beta chain) was sequenced in a study of blood T cell repertoires in COVID-19. CDR3 length: 14 residues. Germline lookup yields CDR1 LNHDA and CDR2 SQIVND (reference sequence). With 5 bases clipped from V and 2 bases from J, the junction kept 6 bases outside the gene matches. Original processing methods: Amplification of reference gene primers was used by the study to estimate nucleated cell counts. The table came from immunoSEQ multiplex PCR; TCRdb's copy has only in-frame clones and leaves some out. That table furnishes V, J and clone size, whereas the DNA furnished D and trimming. The profile shows 95,000 to 150,000 clones, around 82% of them singletons.

This chain connects TRBV19 to TRBJ2-7; 7 bases align to TRBD1. The specimen sequenced was peripheral blood. This receptor was taken from an elderly man with active or convalescent COVID-19. CDR3 bases: TGTGCCAGTAGTGACGACAGGGAGACCTACGAGCAGTACTTC. It is translated as CASSDDRETYEQYF.